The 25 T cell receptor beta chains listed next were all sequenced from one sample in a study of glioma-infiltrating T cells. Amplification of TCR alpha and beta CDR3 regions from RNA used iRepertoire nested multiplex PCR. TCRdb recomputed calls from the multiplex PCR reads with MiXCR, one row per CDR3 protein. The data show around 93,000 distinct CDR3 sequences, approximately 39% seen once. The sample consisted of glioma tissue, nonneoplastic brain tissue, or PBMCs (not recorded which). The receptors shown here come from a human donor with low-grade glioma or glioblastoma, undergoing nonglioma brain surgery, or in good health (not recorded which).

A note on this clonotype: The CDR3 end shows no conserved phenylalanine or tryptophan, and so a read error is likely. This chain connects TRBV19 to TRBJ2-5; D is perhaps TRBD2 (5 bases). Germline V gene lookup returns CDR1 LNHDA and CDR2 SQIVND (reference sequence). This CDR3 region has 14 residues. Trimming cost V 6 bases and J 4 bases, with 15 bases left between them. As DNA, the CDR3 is TGTGCCAGTAGCCAGGACTCTCGTCGAGAGACCCAGTACTAC. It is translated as CASSQDSRRETQYY.

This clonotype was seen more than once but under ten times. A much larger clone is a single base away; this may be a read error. The CDR3 DNA follows: TGTGCCAGCAGTGTTCCGAGTGGAAACACCATATATTTT. Residues: CASSVPSGNTIYF. The chain couples TRBV6-1 to TRBJ1-3, with no clear D. V was shortened by 4 bases and J by 3 bases, with 7 bases between the two germline ends. Germline CDR1 reads MNHNS; CDR2 reads SASEGT. The length of the CDR3 is 13 residues.

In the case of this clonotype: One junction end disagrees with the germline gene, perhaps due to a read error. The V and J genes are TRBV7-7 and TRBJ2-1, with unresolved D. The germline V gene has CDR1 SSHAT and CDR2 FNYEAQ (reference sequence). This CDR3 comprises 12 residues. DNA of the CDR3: TGTGCTAGCATCATATTTCGGGCGGAGCAGTTCTTC. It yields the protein CASIIFRAEQFF. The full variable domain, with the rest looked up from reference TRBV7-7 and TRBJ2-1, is GAGVSQSPRYKVTKRGQDVTLRCDPISSHATLYWYQQALGQGPEFLTYFNYEAQPDKSGLPSDRFSAERPEGSISTLTIQRTEQRDSAMYRCASIIFRAEQFFGPGTRLTVL.

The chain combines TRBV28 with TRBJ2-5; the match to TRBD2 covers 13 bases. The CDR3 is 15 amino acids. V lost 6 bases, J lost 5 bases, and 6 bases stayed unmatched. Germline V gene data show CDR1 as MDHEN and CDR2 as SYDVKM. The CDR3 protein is CASSTSGGAWETQYF. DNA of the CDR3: TGTGCCAGCAGCACTAGCGGGGGGGCCTGGGAGACCCAGTACTTC.

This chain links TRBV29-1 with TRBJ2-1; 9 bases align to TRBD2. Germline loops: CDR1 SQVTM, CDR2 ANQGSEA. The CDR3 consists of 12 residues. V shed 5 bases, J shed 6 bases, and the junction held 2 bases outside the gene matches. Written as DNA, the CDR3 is TGCAGCGTTCCTAGCGGGGTCAATGAGCAGTTCTTC. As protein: CSVPSGVNEQFF.

For the CDR3, the DNA is TGCGCCAGCAGCTTGGAAAGGCAAAGCGGCTACACCTTC. Protein sequence: CASSLERQSGYTF. V usage is TRBV5-1 and J usage is TRBJ1-2; D is unresolved. Germline-derived CDR1 and CDR2 are SGHRS and YFSETQ. The CDR3 spans 13 residues. The V and J ends lost 0 bases and 8 bases respectively, with 11 bases between them.

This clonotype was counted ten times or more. The CDR3 is CASSLAHAGVGYNEQFF. The CDR3 DNA sequence: TGTGCCAGCAGCTTAGCGCATGCGGGAGTAGGCTACAATGAGCAGTTCTTC. The chain recombines TRBV7-9 with TRBJ2-1; 7 bases align to TRBD2. The length of the CDR3 is 17 residues. Germline V gene sequence: CDR1 SEHNR, CDR2 FQNEAQ (reference sequence). Trimming cost V 0 bases and J 3 bases; bases outside gene matches: 8.

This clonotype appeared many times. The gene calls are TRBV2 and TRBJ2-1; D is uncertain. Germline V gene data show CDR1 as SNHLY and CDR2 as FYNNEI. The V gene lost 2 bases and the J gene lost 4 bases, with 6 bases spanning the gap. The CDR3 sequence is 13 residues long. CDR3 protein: CASSEMGYNEQFF. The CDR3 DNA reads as TGTGCCAGCAGTGAAATGGGATACAATGAGCAGTTCTTC.

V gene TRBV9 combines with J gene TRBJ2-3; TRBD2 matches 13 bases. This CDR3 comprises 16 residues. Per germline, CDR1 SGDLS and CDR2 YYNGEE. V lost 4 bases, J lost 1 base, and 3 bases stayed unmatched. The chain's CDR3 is CASSRGTSGGTDTQYF. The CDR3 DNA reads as TGTGCCAGCAGCCGAGGGACTAGCGGGGGCACAGATACGCAGTATTTT.

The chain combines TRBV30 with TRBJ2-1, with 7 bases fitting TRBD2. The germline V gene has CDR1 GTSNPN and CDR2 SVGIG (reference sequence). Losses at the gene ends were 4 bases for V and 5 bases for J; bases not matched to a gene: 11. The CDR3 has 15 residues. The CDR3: CAWKGLASGNNEQFF. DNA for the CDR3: TGTGCCTGGAAAGGGTTGGCTAGCGGCAACAATGAGCAGTTCTTC.

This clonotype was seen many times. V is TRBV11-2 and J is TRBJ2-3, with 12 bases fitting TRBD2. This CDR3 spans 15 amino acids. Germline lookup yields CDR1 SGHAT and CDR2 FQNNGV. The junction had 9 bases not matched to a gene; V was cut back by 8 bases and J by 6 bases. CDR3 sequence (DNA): TGTGCCAGCGGGGTTAGACTAGCGGGGGTGGATACGCAGTATTTT. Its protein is CASGVRLAGVDTQYF.

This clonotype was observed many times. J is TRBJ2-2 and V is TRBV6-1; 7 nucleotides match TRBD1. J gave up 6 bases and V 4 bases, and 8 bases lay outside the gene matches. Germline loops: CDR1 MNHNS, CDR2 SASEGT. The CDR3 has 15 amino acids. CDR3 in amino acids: CASSAQRQGAGELFF. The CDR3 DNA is TGTGCCAGCAGTGCGCAAAGACAGGGTGCCGGGGAGCTGTTTTTT.

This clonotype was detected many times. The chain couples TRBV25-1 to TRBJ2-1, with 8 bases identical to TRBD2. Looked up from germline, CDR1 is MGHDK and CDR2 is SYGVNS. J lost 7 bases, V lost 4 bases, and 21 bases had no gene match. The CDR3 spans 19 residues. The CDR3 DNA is TGTGCCAGCAGTGCCCTCTCACGGGGGGCCGAAAGCGGGGGAAATGAGCAGTTCTTC. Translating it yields CASSALSRGAESGGNEQFF.

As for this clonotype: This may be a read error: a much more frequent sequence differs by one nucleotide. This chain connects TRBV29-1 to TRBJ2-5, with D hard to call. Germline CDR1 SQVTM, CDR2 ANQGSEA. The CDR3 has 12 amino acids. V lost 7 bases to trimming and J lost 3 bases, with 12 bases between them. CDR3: CSGVENKETQYF. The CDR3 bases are TGCAGCGGTGTAGAAAATAAAGAGACCCAGTACTTC.

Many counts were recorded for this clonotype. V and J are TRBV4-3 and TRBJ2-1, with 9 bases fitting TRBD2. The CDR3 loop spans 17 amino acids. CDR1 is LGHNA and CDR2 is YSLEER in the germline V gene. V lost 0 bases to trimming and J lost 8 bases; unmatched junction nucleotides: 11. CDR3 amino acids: CASSQDFSLAGRDEQFF. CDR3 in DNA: TGCGCCAGCAGCCAAGATTTTTCGCTAGCGGGAAGGGATGAGCAGTTCTTC.

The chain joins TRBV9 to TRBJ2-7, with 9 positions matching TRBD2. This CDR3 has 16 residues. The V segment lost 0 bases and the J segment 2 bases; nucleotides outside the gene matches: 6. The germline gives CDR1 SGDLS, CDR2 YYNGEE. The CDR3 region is CASSVESSGVAYEQYF. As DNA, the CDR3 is TGTGCCAGCAGCGTAGAGTCTAGCGGGGTGGCCTACGAGCAGTACTTC.

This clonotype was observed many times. CDR3 sequence reads: CAISPWGGRDEKLFF. CDR3 DNA: TGTGCCATCAGCCCCTGGGGAGGTCGGGATGAAAAACTGTTTTTT. This chain joins TRBV10-3 and TRBJ1-4, with D hard to call. The CDR3 is 15 amino acids. The germline V gene encodes CDR1 ENHRY and CDR2 SYGVKD. The germline V and J ends were trimmed by 6 bases and 6 bases, with 17 bases remaining between them.

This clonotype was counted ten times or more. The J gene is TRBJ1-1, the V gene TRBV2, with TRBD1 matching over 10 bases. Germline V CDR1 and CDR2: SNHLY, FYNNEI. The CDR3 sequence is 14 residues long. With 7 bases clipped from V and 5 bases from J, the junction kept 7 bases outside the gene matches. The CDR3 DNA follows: TGTGCCAGCATATGGGACAGGGGAGGGACTGAAGCTTTCTTT. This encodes CASIWDRGGTEAFF.

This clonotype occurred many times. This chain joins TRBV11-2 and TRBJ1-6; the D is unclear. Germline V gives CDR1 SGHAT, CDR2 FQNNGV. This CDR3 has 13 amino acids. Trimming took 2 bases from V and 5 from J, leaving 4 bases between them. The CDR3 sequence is CASSLSDNSPLHF. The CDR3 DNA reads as TGTGCCAGCAGCTTATCGGATAATTCACCCCTCCACTTT. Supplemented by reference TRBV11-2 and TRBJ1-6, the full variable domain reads EAGVAQSPRYKIIEKRQSVAFWCNPISGHATLYWYQQILGQGPKLLIQFQNNGVVDDSQLPKDRFSAERLKGVDSTLKIQPAKLEDSAVYLCASSLSDNSPLHFGNGTRLTVT.

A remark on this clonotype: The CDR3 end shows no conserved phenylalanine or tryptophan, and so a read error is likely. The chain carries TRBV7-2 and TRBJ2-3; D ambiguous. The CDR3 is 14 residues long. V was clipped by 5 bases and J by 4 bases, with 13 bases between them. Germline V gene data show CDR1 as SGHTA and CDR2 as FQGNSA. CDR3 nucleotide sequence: TGTGCCAGCAGCGCCAATGGACCACCAGATACGCAGTATTGT. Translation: CASSANGPPDTQYC.

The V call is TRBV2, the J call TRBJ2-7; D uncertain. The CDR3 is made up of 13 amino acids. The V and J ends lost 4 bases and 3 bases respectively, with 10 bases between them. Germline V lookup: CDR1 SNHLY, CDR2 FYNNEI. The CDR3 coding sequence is TGTGCCAGCAGTGTCAGTCTCAACTACGAGCAGTACTTC. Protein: CASSVSLNYEQYF. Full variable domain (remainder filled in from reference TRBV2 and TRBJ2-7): EPEVTQTPSHQVTQMGQEVILRCVPISNHLYFYWYRQILGQKVEFLVSFYNNEISEKSEIFDDQFSVERPDGSNFTLKIRSTKLEDSAMYFCASSVSLNYEQYFGPGTRLTVT.

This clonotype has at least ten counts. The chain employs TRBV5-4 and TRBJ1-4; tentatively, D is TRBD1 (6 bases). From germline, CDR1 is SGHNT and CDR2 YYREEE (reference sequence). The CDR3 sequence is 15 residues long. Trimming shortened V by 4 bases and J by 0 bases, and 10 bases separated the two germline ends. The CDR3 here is CASSKDRTTNEKLFF. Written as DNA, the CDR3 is TGTGCCAGCAGCAAGGACAGAACAACTAATGAAAAACTGTTTTTT.

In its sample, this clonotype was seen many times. CDR3 in DNA: TGTGCCAGCAGTTCCCCAGGCGAGGCCCAGCATTTT. This encodes CASSSPGEAQHF. The chain carries TRBV28 and TRBJ1-5; D gene unclear. The CDR3 length is 12 residues. V was trimmed by 4 bases and J by 11 bases, leaving 12 bases between them. Germline CDR1 is MDHEN and CDR2 is SYDVKM.

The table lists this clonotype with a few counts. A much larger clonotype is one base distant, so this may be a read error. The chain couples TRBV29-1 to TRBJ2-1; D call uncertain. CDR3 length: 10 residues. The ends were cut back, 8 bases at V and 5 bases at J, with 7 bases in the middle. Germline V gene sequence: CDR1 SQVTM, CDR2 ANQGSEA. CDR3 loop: CSSRNNEQFF. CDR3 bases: TGCAGCAGTAGAAACAATGAGCAGTTCTTC.

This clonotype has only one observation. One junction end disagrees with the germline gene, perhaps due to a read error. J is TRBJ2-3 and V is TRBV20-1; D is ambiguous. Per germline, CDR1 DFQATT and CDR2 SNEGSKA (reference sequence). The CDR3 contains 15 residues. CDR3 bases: TGCAGTGCTAGGGACGCGGCATCGGGCACAGATACCCAGTATTTT. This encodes CSARDAASGTDTQYF.